These 22 T cell receptor beta chains were all obtained from the same sample, sequenced in a study of cytomegalovirus exposure and HLA in healthy donors. Primers included in the PCR were 60 Vbeta and 13 Jbeta primers. The method was immunoSEQ multiplex PCR; TCRdb's version includes in-frame clones alone and lacks a portion of them. This repertoire shows approximately 190,000 clones, 82% found once; its top ten account for about 0.8%. Sequenced material: PBMCs. The source of these receptors is a young woman in good health and CMV-seronegative.

This rearrangement joins TRBV11-1 to TRBJ2-7; 8 bases are shared with TRBD1. V was clipped by 5 bases and J by 2 bases; unmatched bases: 5. Germline CDR1 SGHAT, CDR2 FQDESV (reference sequence). There are 14 residues in the CDR3. The CDR3 loop is CASSPQTGAYEQYF. In nucleotides, the CDR3 is TGTGCCAGCAGCCCTCAGACAGGGGCCTACGAGCAGTACTTC.

V usage is TRBV6-1 and J usage is TRBJ2-7; D call uncertain. The germline gives CDR1 MNHNS, CDR2 SASEGT. Trimming removed 6 bases from V and 2 bases from J, with 11 bases in between. The CDR3 totals 13 residues. In DNA, the CDR3 is TGTGCCAGCAGGAGTCCGCTTACCTACGAGCAGTACTTC. This gives the protein CASRSPLTYEQYF.

The rearrangement joins TRBV7-9 to TRBJ1-6, with D perhaps matching TRBD1 (5 bases). The CDR3 runs to 15 residues. V shed 5 bases and J shed 9 bases, with 17 bases lying between them. The germline CDR1 and CDR2 sequences are SEHNR and FQNEAQ (reference sequence). CDR3 sequence: CASSPPTGTGSPLHF. DNA of the CDR3: TGTGCCAGCAGCCCCCCCACGGGGACTGGTTCACCCCTCCACTTT.

The V and J genes are TRBV16 and TRBJ1-2, with a weak D call TRBD1 (6 bases). Germline-derived CDR1 and CDR2 are KGHSY and FQNENV. V was cut by 5 bases and J by 0 bases, with 13 bases left in between. CDR3 length equals 15 residues. This chain's CDR3 is CASSEGGTPNYGYTF. The CDR3 bases are TGTGCCAGCAGCGAAGGGGGAACCCCTAACTATGGCTACACCTTC.

This clone was observed a few times. The chain has TRBV6-6 and TRBJ1-4; 7 bases fit TRBD1. The CDR3 is 13 residues long. J gave up 6 bases and V 6 bases, and 4 bases lay outside the gene matches. Germline V gene data show CDR1 as MNHNY and CDR2 as SVGAGI (reference sequence). The CDR3 DNA reads as TGTGCCAGCAGCCGACAGGGAGATGAAAAACTGTTTTTT. Its protein product is CASSRQGDEKLFF.

This rearrangement joins TRBV10-3 to TRBJ2-2; D is possibly TRBD2 (6 bases). V lost 11 bases, J lost 5 bases, and 18 bases lay in between. Germline loops: CDR1 ENHRY, CDR2 SYGVKD. The CDR3 has 14 residues. The CDR3 sequence: CALRENLGTGELFF. CDR3 in DNA: TGTGCCCTGCGGGAAAACTTGGGAACCGGGGAGCTGTTTTTT.

As concerns this clone: Other nucleotide sequences from this sample produce the same CDR3. This chain links TRBV2 with TRBJ2-7, with TRBD2 identical over 7 bases. V dropped 6 bases and J dropped 4; count of bases not matched to a gene: 9. Germline V gene sequence: CDR1 SNHLY, CDR2 FYNNEI. This CDR3 is 14 amino acids long. The DNA for the CDR3 is TGTGCCAGCAGCGATCTAGCGGCCCCTTACGAGCAGTACTTC. This gives the protein CASSDLAAPYEQYF.

This rearrangement joins TRBV7-9 to TRBJ2-7, with TRBD1 as a possible D gene (5 bases). The V and J ends lost 5 bases and 1 base respectively, with 12 bases between them. Germline V lookup: CDR1 SEHNR, CDR2 FQNEAQ (reference sequence). This CDR3 is 14 amino acids long. The CDR3 loop reads CASSPRQSSYEQYF. As DNA, the CDR3 is TGTGCCAGCAGCCCCAGACAGAGTTCCTACGAGCAGTACTTC.

The J gene is TRBJ2-5, the V gene TRBV14; 11 bases fit TRBD1. This CDR3 has 15 amino acids. Looked up from germline, CDR1 is SGHDN and CDR2 is FVKESK. The V and J ends lost 2 bases and 5 bases, in that order; junction bases with no gene match: 4. CDR3 amino acids: CASSQRTGGWETQYF. CDR3 DNA: TGTGCCAGCAGCCAACGGACAGGGGGCTGGGAGACCCAGTACTTC.

The V and J genes are TRBV6-5 and TRBJ1-2; 7 nucleotides match TRBD1. The CDR3 loop spans 13 amino acids. Unmatched junction bases numbered 7, after V lost 6 bases and J lost 6 bases. Germline CDR1 is MNHEY and CDR2 is SVGAGI. In DNA, the CDR3 is TGTGCCAGCAGGGACAGGAGATCCGATGGCTACACCTTC. It translates to CASRDRRSDGYTF.

The gene calls are TRBV10-1 and TRBJ1-1; possibly TRBD1 for D (5 bases). The V and J ends lost 3 bases and 5 bases respectively, with 10 bases between them. CDR1 WNHNN and CDR2 SYGVQD come from the germline V gene (reference sequence). The CDR3 is made up of 13 amino acids. The DNA of the CDR3 is TGCGCCAGCAGTGAATCCAGGGCGACTGAAGCTTTCTTT. Amino acids: CASSESRATEAFF.

This clone was found a few times. This rearrangement joins TRBV28 to TRBJ1-4; the D is unclear. From germline, CDR1 is MDHEN and CDR2 SYDVKM. Trimming took 6 bases from V and 0 from J, leaving 11 bases between them. The CDR3 totals 15 residues. The CDR3 DNA reads TGTGCCAGCAGAGAACACAGTGCAACTAATGAAAAACTGTTTTTT. Its translation: CASREHSATNEKLFF.

This chain joins TRBV28 and TRBJ1-5; 7 positions match TRBD1. Germline values: CDR1 MDHEN, CDR2 SYDVKM. The junction had 4 bases not matched to a gene; V was cut back by 4 bases and J by 4 bases. This CDR3 region has 14 residues. The CDR3 DNA sequence: TGTGCCAGCAGTTGGACAGGAGAAAATCAGCCCCAGCATTTT. Its protein is CASSWTGENQPQHF.

The chain uses TRBV6-6 and TRBJ1-4; weak D call: TRBD1 (6 bases). This CDR3 is built from 15 residues. The ends were cut back, 6 bases at V and 7 bases at J, with 18 bases in the middle. CDR1 MNHNY and CDR2 SVGAGI come from the germline V gene (reference sequence). DNA of the CDR3: TGTGCCAGCAGCCTATCCACAGGGTTGGCTGAAAAACTGTTTTTT. This gives the protein CASSLSTGLAEKLFF.

This clone has only a few counts. Other DNA sequences in this specimen translate into the identical CDR3. The gene calls are TRBV6-5 and TRBJ1-2; D uncertain. The CDR3 sequence is 14 residues long. The V end was cut by 0 bases, the J end by 4 bases, with 9 bases between. Germline V CDR1 and CDR2: MNHEY, SVGAGI. The DNA for the CDR3 is TGTGCCAGCAGTTACTCGAGGGATAGCTATGGCTACACCTTC. The encoded protein is CASSYSRDSYGYTF.

The chain employs TRBV19 and TRBJ2-3; 10 bases align to TRBD2. The CDR3 runs to 19 residues. Germline CDR1 reads LNHDA; CDR2 reads SQIVND (reference sequence). V was pared by 5 bases and J by 5 bases, with 19 bases of the junction left unmatched. The CDR3, as DNA: TGTGCCAGTAGTCGCGGAGGGGGATCAGCGGGAGGGCCGAGAGATACGCAGTATTTT. Its translation: CASSRGGGSAGGPRDTQYF.

This sequence joins TRBV6-5 and TRBJ2-2; no firm D call. This CDR3 spans 15 amino acids. The ends were cut back, 1 base at V and 11 bases at J, with 17 bases in the middle. Germline CDR1 is MNHEY and CDR2 is SVGAGI. CDR3 protein: CASSYYALPSEELFF. The CDR3 region has the DNA TGTGCCAGCAGTTACTACGCCCTACCAAGTGAAGAGCTGTTTTTT.

This chain uses TRBV27 with TRBJ2-7; a possible D gene is TRBD2 (7 bases). The CDR3 has 13 amino acids. Looked up from germline, CDR1 is MNHEY and CDR2 is SMNVEV (reference sequence). V was clipped by 5 bases and J by 6 bases, with 14 bases between them. This chain's CDR3 is CASSPGGRSEQYF. The CDR3 DNA sequence: TGTGCCAGCAGTCCGGGGGGCCGGAGCGAGCAGTACTTC.

J is TRBJ2-3 and V is TRBV2; D not certain. This CDR3 has 13 residues. CDR1 and CDR2 (germline): SNHLY, FYNNEI. Trimming pared 6 bases from V and 3 bases from J, leaving 10 bases between. As DNA, the CDR3 is TGTGCCAGCAGAAGCGACCCTACAGATACGCAGTATTTT. Its protein is CASRSDPTDTQYF. Together with reference TRBV2 and TRBJ2-3, the CDR3 gives the full variable domain: EPEVTQTPSHQVTQMGQEVILRCVPISNHLYFYWYRQILGQKVEFLVSFYNNEISEKSEIFDDQFSVERPDGSNFTLKIRSTKLEDSAMYFCASRSDPTDTQYFGPGTRLTVL.

The V gene is TRBV25-1, the J gene TRBJ2-7; 11 positions match TRBD2. The length of the CDR3 is 17 residues. V was clipped by 4 bases and J by 2 bases; unmatched bases: 10. Germline V gives CDR1 MGHDK, CDR2 SYGVNS. The CDR3 region is CASSGPAGLADPYEQYF. As DNA, the CDR3 is TGTGCCAGCAGTGGCCCCGCGGGACTAGCGGATCCCTACGAGCAGTACTTC.

V gene TRBV6-5 combines with J gene TRBJ2-3; 9 bases are shared with TRBD2. CDR1 MNHEY and CDR2 SVGAGI come from the germline V gene. V trimming: 0 bases; J trimming: 3 bases; junction bases outside the gene matches: 4. This CDR3 region has 16 residues. The CDR3 DNA reads TGTGCCAGCAGTTACTCCGGCGGGGGGGGGACAGATACGCAGTATTTT. The encoded protein is CASSYSGGGGTDTQYF.

The chain has TRBV6-5 and TRBJ1-3, with 8 bases that match TRBD1. Trimming took 6 bases from V and 5 from J; bases not matched to a gene: 9. The CDR3 totals 15 residues. Germline V gene data show CDR1 as MNHEY and CDR2 as SVGAGI. CDR3 nucleotides: TGTGCCAGCAGGGACGCAGGGGGCTTACGAAACACCATATATTTT. It codes for CASRDAGGLRNTIYF.